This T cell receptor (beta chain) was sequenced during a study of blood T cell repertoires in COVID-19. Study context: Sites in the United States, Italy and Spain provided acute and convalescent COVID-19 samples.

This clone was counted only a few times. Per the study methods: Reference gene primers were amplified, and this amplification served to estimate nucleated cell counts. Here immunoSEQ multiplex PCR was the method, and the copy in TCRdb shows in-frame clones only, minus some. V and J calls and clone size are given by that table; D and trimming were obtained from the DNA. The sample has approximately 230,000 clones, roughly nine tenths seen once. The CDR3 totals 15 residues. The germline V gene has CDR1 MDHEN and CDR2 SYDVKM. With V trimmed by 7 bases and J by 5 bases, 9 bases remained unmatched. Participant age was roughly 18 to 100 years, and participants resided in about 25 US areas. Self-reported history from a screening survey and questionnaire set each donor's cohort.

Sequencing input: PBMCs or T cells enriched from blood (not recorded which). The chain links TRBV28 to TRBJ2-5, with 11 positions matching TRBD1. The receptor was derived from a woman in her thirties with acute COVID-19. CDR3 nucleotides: TGTGCCAGCACCGAGGGACAGGGGGTAGGGGAGACCCAGTACTTC. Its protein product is CASTEGQGVGETQYF.